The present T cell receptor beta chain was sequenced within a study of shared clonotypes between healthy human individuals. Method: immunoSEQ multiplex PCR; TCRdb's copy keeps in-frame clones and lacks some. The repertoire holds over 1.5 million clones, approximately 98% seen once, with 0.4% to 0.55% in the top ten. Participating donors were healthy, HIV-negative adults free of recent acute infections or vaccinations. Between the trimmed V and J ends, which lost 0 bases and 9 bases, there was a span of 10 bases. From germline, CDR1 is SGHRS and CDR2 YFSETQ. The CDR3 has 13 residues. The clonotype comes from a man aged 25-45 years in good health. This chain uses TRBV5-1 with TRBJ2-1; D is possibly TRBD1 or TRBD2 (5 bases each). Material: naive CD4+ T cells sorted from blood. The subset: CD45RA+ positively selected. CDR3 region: CASSLVSGTEQFF. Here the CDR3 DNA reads TGCGCCAGCAGCTTGGTGTCAGGGACTGAGCAGTTCTTC.